This TCR beta chain was identified during a study of OX40 agonist ivuxolimab in advanced cancers. Whole-study context: Every 2 weeks, patients got intravenous ivuxolimab at one of six dose levels (0.01-10 mg/kg).

This clone came up a few times. Profiled with immunoSEQ multiplex PCR; TCRdb holds only in-frame clones, not every one. The sample has more than 45,000 clones; around 85% are singletons. The V gene lost 7 bases and the J gene lost 3 bases, with 12 bases spanning the gap. The germline gives CDR1 WNHNN, CDR2 SYGVQD (reference sequence). The CDR3 runs 14 residues. The receptor's source is an adult with an advanced solid tumor such as melanoma, head and neck, liver or kidney cancer. Material: CD4+ or CD8+ T cells sorted from blood, obtained in a trial of the OX40 agonist ivuxolimab. The V gene is TRBV10-1, the J gene TRBJ2-2, with D unclear. The CDR3 DNA follows: TGCGCCAGCATCAACGGAAAGGACACCGGGGAGCTGTTTTTT. Amino acids: CASINGKDTGELFF.